The 24 T cell receptor beta chains reported below all come from one sample, sequenced in a study of blood T cell repertoires in COVID-19. Method: immunoSEQ multiplex PCR; TCRdb's copy keeps in-frame clones and lacks some. The sample contains roughly 90,000 clones, approximately 89% of which appear only once. The sample taken for sequencing was peripheral blood. The origin of the receptors is a man between 45 and 60 years old with acute or convalescent COVID-19.

The V call is TRBV6-2 or TRBV6-3, the J call TRBJ2-7; 7 nucleotides line up with TRBD2. V shed 0 bases, J shed 4 bases, and the junction held 9 bases outside the gene matches. Germline assignment: CDR1 MNHEY and CDR2 SVGEGT. This CDR3 has 16 amino acids. The CDR3 DNA sequence: TGTGCCAGCAGTTACTCGATGGGAGGGAGGGTTTACGAGCAGTACTTC. This sequence encodes CASSYSMGGRVYEQYF.

This chain links TRBV4-1 with TRBJ2-7; weak D call: TRBD1 (6 bases). Germline CDR1 is MGHRA and CDR2 is YSYEKL. The CDR3 is 14 amino acids. V lost 5 bases, J lost 1 base, and 12 bases lay in between. The CDR3 sequence is CASSDRDISYEQYF. The CDR3 DNA reads as TGCGCCAGCAGCGACCGGGACATTTCCTACGAGCAGTACTTC.

The V and J genes are TRBV2 and TRBJ1-3; D not certain. The CDR3 totals 15 residues. Germline CDR1 SNHLY, CDR2 FYNNEI. Trimming shortened V by 3 bases and J by 0 bases, and 9 bases separated the two germline ends. For the CDR3, the DNA is TGTGCCAGCAGTGATGTGGGAGTCTCTGGAAACACCATATATTTT. Its protein is CASSDVGVSGNTIYF.

The V gene is TRBV5-1, the J gene TRBJ2-2; the D gene is possibly TRBD2 (6 bases). Trimming took off 5 bases at V and 5 bases at J, with 10 bases between the two ends. The CDR3 has 13 amino acids. Germline V lookup: CDR1 SGHRS, CDR2 YFSETQ. CDR3 coding DNA: TGCGCCAGCAGGGAGGGTCAAACCGGGGAGCTGTTTTTT. This translates into CASREGQTGELFF.

The rearrangement uses TRBV19 and TRBJ1-1; no clear D. Trimming cost V 5 bases and J 6 bases, with 13 bases left between them. The CDR3 totals 13 residues. CDR1 and CDR2 from the germline V gene are LNHDA and SQIVND (reference sequence). The CDR3 nucleotides read TGTGCCAGTAGTGCTTCGACGGGAGCTGAAGCTTTCTTT. Translated: CASSASTGAEAFF.

V usage is TRBV5-1 and J usage is TRBJ2-4; D ambiguous. CDR1 is SGHRS and CDR2 is YFSETQ in the germline V gene. The CDR3 is made up of 16 amino acids. V was shortened by 0 bases and J by 2 bases, with 12 bases between the two germline ends. CDR3 amino acids: CASSLEISQSKNIQYF. The CDR3, as DNA: TGCGCCAGCAGCTTGGAAATTAGTCAATCCAAAAACATTCAGTACTTC.

The chain joins TRBV29-1 to TRBJ1-6; D is undetermined. Germline lookup yields CDR1 SQVTM and CDR2 ANQGSEA. This CDR3 is built from 13 residues. V lost 5 bases, J lost 8 bases, and 13 bases lay in between. Written as DNA, the CDR3 is TGCAGCGTTCGGGAGGGAATTGATTCACCCCTCCACTTT. It codes for CSVREGIDSPLHF.

The chain has TRBV5-1 and TRBJ1-2; no firm D call. Germline-derived CDR1 and CDR2 are SGHRS and YFSETQ. Trimming stripped 0 bases from V and 2 bases from J, with 11 bases between. This CDR3 region has 15 residues. The CDR3 loop reads CASSLGYRGNYGYTF. The CDR3 coding sequence is TGCGCCAGCAGCTTGGGGTACCGGGGAAACTATGGCTACACCTTC.

V is TRBV7-8 and J is TRBJ2-1, with 10 bases that match TRBD2. In germline, CDR1 is SGHVS, CDR2 FQNEAQ. J gave up 6 bases and V 1 base, and 9 bases lay outside the gene matches. This CDR3 region has 17 residues. CDR3 DNA: TGTGCCAGCAGCTTAGTGCCTAGCGGGAGCACCCCCAATGAGCAGTTCTTC. It yields the protein CASSLVPSGSTPNEQFF.

The CDR3 DNA reads as TGTGCCAGCAGGCGGGACTTAGGACCACCTTCACCCCTCCACTTT. Translated: CASRRDLGPPSPLHF. The J gene is TRBJ1-6, the V gene TRBV2, with a tentative D call TRBD1 (5 bases). Germline V gene data show CDR1 as SNHLY and CDR2 as FYNNEI. V was trimmed by 6 bases and J by 9 bases, leaving 18 bases between them. This CDR3 contains 15 residues.

The chain combines TRBV10-3 with TRBJ2-7; D might be TRBD2 (6 bases). Trimming removed 8 bases at V and 1 base at J, with 15 bases between. Germline V gene sequence: CDR1 ENHRY, CDR2 SYGVKD. There are 14 residues in the CDR3. The CDR3 region has the DNA TGTGCCATCCGATCTTCTAGCGATTCCTACGAGCAGTACTTC. It codes for CAIRSSSDSYEQYF.

The V gene is TRBV7-9, the J gene TRBJ2-7; 7 nucleotides agree with TRBD1. CDR1 and CDR2 (germline): SEHNR, FQNEAQ (reference sequence). CDR3 size: 13 residues. V lost 2 bases to trimming and J lost 5 bases; unmatched junction nucleotides: 3. The CDR3 is CASSLRQGDEQYF. CDR3 DNA sequence: TGTGCCAGCAGCTTAAGGCAGGGGGACGAGCAGTACTTC.

This clone appeared once. The V gene is TRBV2, the J gene TRBJ2-5, with D maybe TRBD1 (6 bases). The CDR3 has 12 amino acids. V dropped 8 bases and J dropped 8 bases, with 15 bases sitting between them. Germline assignment: CDR1 SNHLY and CDR2 FYNNEI. The CDR3 sequence is CASLGTWETQYF. DNA for the CDR3: TGTGCCAGCTTGGGGACATGGGAAACCCAGTACTTC.

CDR3 protein: CASSKGQGQDGYTF. DNA for the CDR3: TGTGCCAGCAGCAAAGGACAGGGGCAGGATGGCTACACCTTC. This chain uses TRBV7-3 with TRBJ1-2; 9 positions match TRBD1. Trimming at V came to 5 bases and at J to 6 bases, leaving 7 bases not matched to a gene. Per the germline V gene, CDR1 is SGHTA and CDR2 is FQGTGA. The CDR3 has 14 amino acids.

The rearrangement joins TRBV24-1 to TRBJ2-3, with 12 bases fitting TRBD2. V gave up 5 bases and J gave up 0 bases; unmatched junction bases: 2. Germline lookup yields CDR1 KGHDR and CDR2 SFDVKD. The CDR3 is 16 residues long. The CDR3 spells CATSGGTSGSTDTQYF. DNA for the CDR3: TGTGCCACCAGTGGGGGGACTAGCGGGAGCACAGATACGCAGTATTTT.

The genes are TRBV24-1 and TRBJ1-5; D gene ambiguous. This CDR3 has 14 residues. V was cut by 3 bases and J by 6 bases, with 11 bases left in between. Germline V CDR1 and CDR2: KGHDR, SFDVKD. CDR3 in DNA: TGTGCCACCAGTGATCCGATTTTAGCTCAGCCCCAGCATTTT. Translated, it gives CATSDPILAQPQHF.

V is TRBV21-1 and J is TRBJ1-2. TRBV21-1 is marked as a pseudogene. This CDR3 is built from 13 residues. The CDR3 loop is CASSKDGGYGYTF. DNA for the CDR3: TGTGCCAGCAGCAAAGATGGAGGGTATGGCTACACCTTC.

This clone was seen more than once but under ten times. J is TRBJ1-1 and V is TRBV5-6; TRBD1 is a possible D gene (6 bases). V shed 0 bases and J shed 10 bases, with 10 bases lying between them. Germline V lookup: CDR1 SGHDT, CDR2 YYEEEE. This CDR3 comprises 12 residues. The DNA of the CDR3 is TGTGCCAGCAGCTTGGAGGGCAGGGGAGCTTTCTTT. This codes for CASSLEGRGAFF.

This clone came up once. This sequence joins TRBV6-1 and TRBJ2-7; TRBD1 matches 11 bases. The germline gives CDR1 MNHNS, CDR2 SASEGT. V lost 6 bases and J lost 6; bases outside the gene matches: 7. This CDR3 spans 14 amino acids. The CDR3 DNA sequence: TGTGCCAGCAGCCAGACCGGGACAGGGGGCGAGCAGTACGTC. Its translation is CASSQTGTGGEQYV.

The chain recombines TRBV7-9 with TRBJ2-1, with 8 bases that match TRBD2. CDR1 is SEHNR and CDR2 is FQNEAQ in the germline V gene (reference sequence). The J segment lost 5 bases and the V segment lost 9 bases, leaving 6 bases of the junction unmatched. The CDR3 runs to 13 residues. This chain's CDR3 is CASLLAEHNEQFF. CDR3 coding DNA: TGTGCCAGTTTACTAGCGGAACACAATGAGCAGTTCTTC.

The chain has TRBV15 and TRBJ2-5, with 9 nucleotides matching TRBD1. This CDR3 is built from 12 residues. V was pared by 9 bases and J by 5 bases, with 4 bases of the junction left unmatched. Per germline, CDR1 LNHNV and CDR2 YYDKDF (reference sequence). CDR3 protein: CATQGARETQYF. The DNA of the CDR3 is TGTGCCACACAGGGGGCACGGGAGACCCAGTACTTC.

This CDR3 reads CASSSSRGTSLSTGELFF. CDR3 in DNA: TGTGCCAGCAGCTCCTCTAGAGGGACATCCCTTAGCACCGGGGAGCTGTTTTTT. The chain couples TRBV7-8 to TRBJ2-2; the D gene is possibly TRBD1 (6 bases). CDR3 length: 18 amino acids. V was shortened by 4 bases and J by 4 bases, with 22 bases between the two germline ends. CDR1 is SGHVS, CDR2 FQNEAQ, per germline.

J is TRBJ2-7 and V is TRBV7-6; D remains ambiguous. The CDR3 is 16 residues long. The germline V gene has CDR1 SGHVS and CDR2 FNYEAQ. Trimming removed 5 bases from V and 2 bases from J, with 19 bases in between. Here the CDR3 reads CASSPPPWSRPYEQYF. In DNA, the CDR3 is TGTGCCAGCAGCCCCCCTCCCTGGAGCCGCCCCTACGAGCAGTACTTC. Full variable domain (remainder filled in from reference TRBV7-6 and TRBJ2-7): GAGVSQSPRYKVTKRGQDVALRCDPISGHVSLYWYRQALGQGPEFLTYFNYEAQQDKSGLPNDRFSAERPEGSISTLTIQRTEQRDSAMYRCASSPPPWSRPYEQYFGPGTRLTVT.

This clone has only one observation. This chain connects TRBV30 to TRBJ1-6; D is unclear. V was shortened by 2 bases and J by 11 bases, with 13 bases between the two germline ends. This CDR3 contains 13 residues. The germline gives CDR1 GTSNPN, CDR2 SVGIG (reference sequence). Here the CDR3 reads CAWSPNSQAPLHF. DNA for the CDR3: TGTGCCTGGAGTCCCAATAGTCAGGCACCCCTCCACTTT. Full variable domain (missing parts from reference TRBV30 and TRBJ1-6): SQTIHQWPATLVQPVGSPLSLECTVEGTSNPNLYWYRQAAGRGLQLLFYSVGIGQISSEVPQNLSASRPQDRQFILSSKKLLLSDSGFYLCAWSPNSQAPLHFGNGTRLTVT.